What follows describes a single T cell receptor (beta chain). What it recognizes is unknown. These data come from a study of somatic mutations in cytotoxic T cells in rheumatoid arthritis. Study results and limitations: A significant difference in CD8+ T-cell clonality was not found between rheumatoid arthritis patients and age-matched healthy controls. Age-dependent increases in CD8+ clonality occurred in rheumatoid arthritis patients but not in healthy controls. Of around 60 patients, fewer than 10 had a largest CD8+ clone that exceeded 20% of CD8+ cells.

Sequenced by immunoSEQ multiplex PCR; TCRdb stores in-frame clones only, minus some. The sample has roughly 25,000 clones, roughly 70% seen once. The TCR sequence derives from a woman under 30 in good health. The sequenced sample consisted of CD8+ T cells sorted from blood.

The CDR3 nucleotides are TGTGCCACCGCGAGGACTAGTGTGCGCAATGAGCAGTTCTTC. It codes for CATARTSVRNEQFF. V is TRBV15 and J is TRBJ2-1; 7 bases agree with TRBD2. Looked up from germline, CDR1 is LNHNV and CDR2 is YYDKDF (reference sequence). The V segment lost 8 bases and the J segment 6 bases; nucleotides outside the gene matches: 10. The CDR3 length is 14 residues.